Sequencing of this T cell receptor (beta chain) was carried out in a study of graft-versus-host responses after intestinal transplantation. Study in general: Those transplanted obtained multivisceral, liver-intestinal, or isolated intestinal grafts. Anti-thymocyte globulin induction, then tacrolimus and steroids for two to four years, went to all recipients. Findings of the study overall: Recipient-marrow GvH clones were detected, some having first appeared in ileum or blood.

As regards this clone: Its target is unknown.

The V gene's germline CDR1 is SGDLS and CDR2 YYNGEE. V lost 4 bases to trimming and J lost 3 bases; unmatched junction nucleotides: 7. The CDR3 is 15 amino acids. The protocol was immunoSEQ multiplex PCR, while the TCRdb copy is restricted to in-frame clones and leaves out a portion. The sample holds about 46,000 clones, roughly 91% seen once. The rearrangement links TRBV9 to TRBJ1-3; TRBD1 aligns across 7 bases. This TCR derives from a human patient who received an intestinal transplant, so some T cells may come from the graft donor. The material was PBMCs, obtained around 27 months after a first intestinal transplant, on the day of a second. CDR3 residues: CASSPHRDSGNTIYF. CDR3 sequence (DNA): TGTGCCAGCAGCCCCCACCGGGACAGTGGAAACACCATATATTTT.